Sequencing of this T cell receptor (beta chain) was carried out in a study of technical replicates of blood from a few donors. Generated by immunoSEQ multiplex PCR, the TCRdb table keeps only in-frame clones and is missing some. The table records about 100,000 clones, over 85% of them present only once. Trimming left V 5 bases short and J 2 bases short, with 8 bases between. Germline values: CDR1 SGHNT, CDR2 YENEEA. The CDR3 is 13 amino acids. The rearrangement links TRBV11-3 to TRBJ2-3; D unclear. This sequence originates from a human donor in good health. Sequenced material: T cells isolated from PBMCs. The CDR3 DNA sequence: TGTGCCAGCAGCCTCAGACTCACAGATACGCAGTATTTT. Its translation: CASSLRLTDTQYF.